These 28 T cell receptor beta chains share one sample of origin, sequenced in a study of beta chain features in type 1 diabetes. Broader study findings: TCRB CDR3s from Type 1 diabetes patients were moderately but significantly shorter in all four CD4+ subsets.

For these TCRs, the target antigens are not known. The whole isolated RNA underwent reverse transcription, so sequencing captured expressed TCRB transcripts. Generated by immunoSEQ multiplex PCR, the TCRdb table keeps only in-frame clones and is missing some. The table lists approximately 150,000 clones, roughly 10% of them singletons. The sample consisted of central memory CD4+ T cells from blood. The receptors come from a man aged 30 to 39 with type 1 diabetes.

This clone was detected a few times. The V call is TRBV6-5, the J call TRBJ1-2; no definite D call. The CDR3 spans 15 residues. The V end was cut by 2 bases, the J end by 4 bases, with 14 bases between. CDR1 is MNHEY, CDR2 SVGAGI, per germline. CDR3 bases: TGTGCCAGCAGTTACCGCCAGGCCCAATCCTATGGCTACACCTTC. Protein product: CASSYRQAQSYGYTF.

The chain links TRBV7-6 to TRBJ1-4; D uncertain. Trimming pared 5 bases from V and 4 bases from J, leaving 11 bases between. The CDR3 is made up of 14 amino acids. Germline lookup yields CDR1 SGHVS and CDR2 FNYEAQ. CDR3 protein: CASSPGGFNEKLFF. In DNA, the CDR3 is TGTGCCAGCAGCCCGGGAGGGTTTAATGAAAAACTGTTTTTT.

V usage is TRBV4-2 and J usage is TRBJ2-7; 11 bases fit TRBD2. Germline-derived CDR1 and CDR2 are LGHNA and YNFKEQ. CDR3 length equals 15 residues. Trimming at V came to 7 bases and at J to 0 bases, leaving 5 bases not matched to a gene. The CDR3 loop reads CASTVAGGPSYEQYF. The CDR3, as DNA: TGTGCCAGCACCGTAGCGGGGGGGCCCTCCTACGAGCAGTACTTC.

The chain employs TRBV5-1 and TRBJ2-1, with D maybe TRBD2 (5 bases). V was trimmed by 4 bases and J by 0 bases, leaving 14 bases between them. Germline V lookup: CDR1 SGHRS, CDR2 YFSETQ. The length of the CDR3 is 16 residues. This chain's CDR3 is CASSVTDLSSYNEQFF. DNA for the CDR3: TGCGCCAGCAGCGTCACGGACTTGAGCTCCTACAATGAGCAGTTCTTC.

This clone was observed a handful of times. The chain combines TRBV7-9 with TRBJ1-1; TRBD1 is a possible D gene (5 bases). Germline CDR1 is SEHNR and CDR2 is FQNEAQ (reference sequence). The CDR3 extends over 13 amino acids. Trimming shortened V by 5 bases and J by 5 bases, and 12 bases separated the two germline ends. The CDR3 reads CASSVREGTEAFF. The CDR3 nucleotides are TGTGCCAGCAGCGTCAGGGAGGGGACTGAAGCTTTCTTT.

This clone was found a few times. The chain combines TRBV18 with TRBJ2-5, with D perhaps matching TRBD1 (6 bases). The CDR3 sequence is 13 residues long. The V end lost 5 bases, the J end lost 4 bases, and 11 bases lay between the germline ends. Germline V lookup: CDR1 KGHSH, CDR2 LQKENI. CDR3 sequence (DNA): TGTGCCAGCTCAACGGACAGCTCAGAGACCCAGTACTTC. Its translation: CASSTDSSETQYF.

The genes are TRBV28 and TRBJ2-1; 9 nucleotides align to TRBD2. The length of the CDR3 is 15 residues. Per germline, CDR1 MDHEN and CDR2 SYDVKM. J lost 8 bases, V lost 5 bases, and 10 bases had no gene match. The CDR3 reads CASSPGRGGSHEQFF. CDR3 nucleotide sequence: TGTGCCAGCAGTCCCGGGCGGGGGGGCAGCCATGAGCAGTTCTTC.

This clone was seen only a few times. This chain connects TRBV2 to TRBJ1-6; no clear D. Trimming shortened V by 8 bases and J by 10 bases, and 15 bases separated the two germline ends. The CDR3 is 13 residues long. CDR1 is SNHLY and CDR2 is FYNNEI in the germline V gene. The CDR3 is CASWKEGVSPLHF. In nucleotides, the CDR3 is TGTGCCAGCTGGAAGGAGGGTGTGTCACCCCTCCACTTT.

This clone was observed at least ten times. The genes are TRBV4-2 and TRBJ1-1, with a weak D call TRBD1 (5 bases). The germline V and J ends were trimmed by 1 base and 5 bases, with 14 bases remaining between them. This CDR3 contains 15 residues. CDR1 is LGHNA, CDR2 YNFKEQ, per germline. CDR3 residues: CASSQAQGGGTEAFF. For the CDR3, the DNA is TGTGCCAGCAGCCAAGCGCAGGGTGGAGGGACTGAAGCTTTCTTT.

The table lists this clone with a few counts. This rearrangement joins TRBV9 to TRBJ2-7; 7 bases are shared with TRBD1. This CDR3 spans 18 amino acids. The V gene end was trimmed by 0 bases and the J gene end by 0 bases; junction bases not matched to a gene: 12. Germline CDR1 is SGDLS and CDR2 is YYNGEE. CDR3 sequence (DNA): TGTGCCAGCAGCGTAGACCTTAACTCAGGGGGTCACTCCTACGAGCAGTACTTC. This sequence encodes CASSVDLNSGGHSYEQYF.

This clone was recorded a few times. This sequence joins TRBV2 and TRBJ2-3; 8 nucleotides match TRBD1. The germline gives CDR1 SNHLY, CDR2 FYNNEI. This CDR3 comprises 11 residues. J was trimmed by 5 bases and V by 10 bases; bases with no gene match: 2. CDR3 residues: CAIGQGDTQYF. CDR3 nucleotides: TGTGCCATCGGACAGGGAGATACGCAGTATTTT.

The rearrangement joins TRBV9 to TRBJ2-1, with unresolved D. Germline V gene data show CDR1 as SGDLS and CDR2 as YYNGEE. The germline V and J ends were trimmed by 2 bases and 0 bases, with 12 bases remaining between them. The length of the CDR3 is 16 residues. CDR3 DNA: TGTGCCAGCAGCGTGAGAGCCTTGAGCTCCTACAATGAGCAGTTCTTC. Its protein product is CASSVRALSSYNEQFF.

V gene TRBV9 combines with J gene TRBJ1-6, with D possibly TRBD1 on 6 matching bases. In germline, CDR1 is SGDLS, CDR2 YYNGEE. The V gene lost 2 bases and the J gene lost 5 bases, with 8 bases spanning the gap. The CDR3 extends over 14 amino acids. The CDR3 here is CASSVDRNNSPLHF. The CDR3 region has the DNA TGTGCCAGCAGCGTTGACAGGAATAATTCACCCCTCCACTTT.

There are a few counts of this clone. V is TRBV7-9 and J is TRBJ2-7, with a tentative D call TRBD2 (6 bases). Germline-derived CDR1 and CDR2 are SEHNR and FQNEAQ (reference sequence). Trimming shortened V by 5 bases and J by 6 bases, and 14 bases separated the two germline ends. The CDR3 consists of 13 residues. CDR3 sequence: CASSPSGGAEQYF. The CDR3 coding sequence is TGTGCCAGCAGCCCTTCCGGAGGGGCCGAGCAGTACTTC.

The chain recombines TRBV4-2 with TRBJ1-4; D gene ambiguous. From germline, CDR1 is LGHNA and CDR2 YNFKEQ. V was trimmed by 1 base and J by 14 bases, leaving 11 bases between them. The CDR3 runs to 12 residues. The CDR3 loop is CASSQGAAVLFF. The CDR3 nucleotides are TGTGCCAGCAGCCAAGGAGCAGCGGTGCTGTTTTTT.

This chain links TRBV19 with TRBJ1-4; 8 nucleotides line up with TRBD1. This CDR3 contains 15 residues. Trimming cost V 4 bases and J 7 bases; bases outside gene matches: 8. CDR1 is LNHDA, CDR2 SQIVND, per germline (reference sequence). The CDR3, as DNA: TGTGCCAGTAGTACGACAGGGGCCGGTGGTGAAAAACTGTTTTTT. As protein: CASSTTGAGGEKLFF.

This clone was seen a handful of times. The chain carries TRBV7-2 and TRBJ2-5, with 8 bases aligning to TRBD2. This CDR3 is 14 amino acids long. Germline trimming cut 7 bases from V and 7 bases from J; bases unmatched to any gene: 11. Germline V lookup: CDR1 SGHTA, CDR2 FQGNSA. CDR3 residues: CASNVPRSGGTQYF. In nucleotides, the CDR3 is TGTGCCAGCAACGTTCCTCGGAGCGGGGGGACCCAGTACTTC.

Comments on this clone: The sample has other DNA sequences that encode this CDR3 too. The chain is built from TRBV6-5 and TRBJ1-2, with D maybe TRBD1 (5 bases). The length of the CDR3 is 13 residues. Trimming removed 8 bases from V and 5 bases from J, with 15 bases in between. Germline-derived CDR1 and CDR2 are MNHEY and SVGAGI. The CDR3 coding sequence is TGTGCCAGCTCACCACGGGGGGAGTATGGCTACACCTTC. Translation gives CASSPRGEYGYTF.

This clone showed up just once. The J gene is TRBJ1-1, the V gene TRBV7-4, with D maybe TRBD1 (6 bases). The CDR3 covers 17 residues. Trimming removed 1 base at V and 13 bases at J, with 28 bases between. Germline V gives CDR1 SGHVT, CDR2 SQSDAQ. The CDR3 sequence: CASSLVNYRLKGQLDFF. Written as DNA, the CDR3 is TGTGCCAGCAGCTTAGTCAATTATAGGTTGAAGGGACAATTGGATTTCTTT.

V usage is TRBV6-5 and J usage is TRBJ1-3; the match to TRBD1 covers 7 bases. The CDR3 runs to 16 residues. V shed 3 bases, J shed 4 bases, and the junction held 9 bases outside the gene matches. Germline CDR1 and CDR2: MNHEY and SVGAGI. The chain's CDR3 is CASSYSGTEPGNTIYF. CDR3 nucleotides: TGTGCCAGCAGTTATTCTGGGACAGAACCGGGAAACACCATATATTTT.

This clone was counted between two and nine times. The chain employs TRBV11-2 and TRBJ1-2; D not resolved. This CDR3 has 14 residues. CDR1 SGHAT and CDR2 FQNNGV come from the germline V gene. V lost 0 bases to trimming and J lost 4 bases, with 9 bases between them. CDR3 amino acids: CASSLEGSGYGYTF. The CDR3 DNA reads as TGTGCCAGCAGCTTAGAGGGTTCGGGCTATGGCTACACCTTC.

V usage is TRBV6-6 and J usage is TRBJ2-3; TRBD2 matches 8 bases. The CDR3 covers 14 residues. Germline assignment: CDR1 MNHNY and CDR2 SVGAGI (reference sequence). Unmatched junction bases numbered 8, after V lost 6 bases and J lost 6 bases. CDR3 in DNA: TGTGCCAGCAGGACGGGGGGGCCCAGGGATACGCAGTATTTT. Its translation is CASRTGGPRDTQYF.

This sequence joins TRBV28 and TRBJ2-7; D is unresolved. Trimming pared 2 bases from V and 3 bases from J, leaving 8 bases between. CDR1 is MDHEN and CDR2 is SYDVKM in the germline V gene. The CDR3 spans 13 residues. The CDR3 sequence: CASSLDRLYEQYF. The CDR3 nucleotides are TGTGCCAGCAGTTTAGACCGACTCTACGAGCAGTACTTC.

This clone was recorded a few times. The chain is built from TRBV18 and TRBJ1-5, with D tentatively TRBD1 (5 bases). CDR3 length equals 18 residues. With 0 bases removed from V and 0 bases from J, the gap between germline ends came to 15 bases. Germline V gene data show CDR1 as KGHSH and CDR2 as LQKENI. The DNA for the CDR3 is TGTGCCAGCTCACCACCCCCCCGGGGGGGGTATAGCAATCAGCCCCAGCATTTT. It specifies CASSPPPRGGYSNQPQHF.

At least ten counts were recorded for this clone. The identical CDR3 is also encoded by other nucleotide sequences in the sample. The rearrangement uses TRBV29-1 and TRBJ2-5; TRBD2 matches at 8 bases. This CDR3 region has 13 residues. The germline V gene has CDR1 SQVTM and CDR2 ANQGSEA. The V segment lost 6 bases and the J segment 1 base; nucleotides outside the gene matches: 4. CDR3 loop: CSVQRGSQETQYF. CDR3 sequence (DNA): TGCAGCGTCCAGCGGGGGAGCCAAGAGACCCAGTACTTC.

This clone has more than one count but fewer than ten. The V and J genes are TRBV29-1 and TRBJ2-5; 7 nucleotides line up with TRBD1. This CDR3 region has 12 residues. V lost 7 bases to trimming and J lost 1 base; unmatched junction nucleotides: 3. From germline, CDR1 is SQVTM and CDR2 ANQGSEA. This CDR3 is CSAWTGQETQYF. The CDR3 nucleotides are TGCAGCGCCTGGACAGGCCAAGAGACCCAGTACTTC. Supplemented by reference TRBV29-1 and TRBJ2-5, the full variable domain reads SAVISQKPSRDICQRGTSLTIQCQVDSQVTMMFWYRQQPGQSLTLIATANQGSEATYESGFVIDKFPISRPNLTFSTLTVSNMSPEDSSIYLCSAWTGQETQYFGPGTRLLVL.

This clone occurred a few times. V and J are TRBV4-2 and TRBJ1-2; 8 nucleotides agree with TRBD1. With 1 base clipped from V and 0 bases from J, the junction kept 1 base outside the gene matches. CDR3 length: 15 amino acids. Germline CDR1 LGHNA, CDR2 YNFKEQ. CDR3 coding DNA: TGTGCCAGCAGCCAAGCGACAGGGGCTAACTATGGCTACACCTTC. Its protein is CASSQATGANYGYTF.

This clone has more than one count but fewer than ten. V and J are TRBV29-1 and TRBJ1-1; D ambiguous. V was trimmed by 2 bases and J by 7 bases, leaving 17 bases between them. Germline V gene sequence: CDR1 SQVTM, CDR2 ANQGSEA. This CDR3 has 14 amino acids. CDR3 nucleotide sequence: TGCAGCGTTGAAAGCTGGGCGAACGAGTTTGAAGCTTTCTTT. Translation gives CSVESWANEFEAFF. The variable domain in full, with the rest retrieved from reference TRBV29-1 and TRBJ1-1, is SAVISQKPSRDICQRGTSLTIQCQVDSQVTMMFWYRQQPGQSLTLIATANQGSEATYESGFVIDKFPISRPNLTFSTLTVSNMSPEDSSIYLCSVESWANEFEAFFGQGTRLTVV.